The clone carrying this T cell receptor beta chain was seen many times. Its specificity is not known. Via MiXCR, TCRdb re-called the 5' RACE reads, giving one row per CDR3 protein. The repertoire has 750,000 to 950,000 distinct CDR3 sequences, 10% to 15% of them found once; the top ten carry about 1.5%. Each donor was a healthy Caucasian. The CDR3 consists of 15 residues. Germline CDR1 is SGHRS and CDR2 is YFSETQ. Trimming cost V 4 bases and J 4 bases, with 15 bases left between them. These data come from a study of identical twins. Findings and caveats of the study: Not following the same donors, the study drew its conclusions from cross-sectional statistical analysis.

The data were also submitted as part of a second study, on yellow fever vaccine responses in identical twins.

The sequence derives from a woman aged 18-35 years in good health. The specimen sequenced was PBMCs. The rearrangement uses TRBV5-1 and TRBJ2-1, with TRBD2 as a possible D gene (5 bases). This chain's CDR3 is CASSPTGNFYNEQFF. The CDR3 DNA reads as TGCGCCAGCAGCCCGACCGGGAATTTTTACAATGAGCAGTTCTTC. Supplemented by reference TRBV5-1 and TRBJ2-1, the full variable domain reads KAGVTQTPRYLIKTRGQQVTLSCSPISGHRSVSWYQQTPGQGLQFLFEYFSETQRNKGNFPGRFSGRQFSNSRSEMNVSTLELGDSALYLCASSPTGNFYNEQFFGPGTRLTVL.